These 29 T cell receptor beta chains originate from one sample sequenced in a study of T-cell reconstitution after alpha-beta-depleted transplantation in children. A library of TCRbeta sequences, prepared with unique molecular identifiers, was generated. MiXCR was run by TCRdb on the PCR reads, yielding one entry per CDR3 protein. The table includes about 76,000 distinct CDR3 sequences, roughly 13% detected once. The sequenced sample was PBMCs, mostly from graft donor cells, obtained 180 days after TCRalphabeta/CD19-depleted stem cell transplant. The receptors were gathered from a male patient between 2 and 10 years old who had a stem cell transplant for acute lymphoblastic leukemia, so the T cells may come from the graft donor.

In this sample, this clonotype turned up a few times. V usage is TRBV6-5 and J usage is TRBJ1-5; D gene uncertain. Germline V gene lookup returns CDR1 MNHEY and CDR2 SVGAGI. The CDR3 runs 14 residues. V lost 1 base to trimming and J lost 6 bases, with 10 bases between them. CDR3 nucleotide sequence: TGTGCCAGCAGTTACTACGGTGGAAGTCAGCCCCAGCATTTT. This gives the protein CASSYYGGSQPQHF.

This clonotype was counted many times. This chain links TRBV7-2 with TRBJ2-2, with a tentative D call TRBD1 (6 bases). Between the trimmed V and J ends, which lost 1 base and 0 bases, there was a span of 9 bases. CDR1 and CDR2 from the germline V gene are SGHTA and FQGNSA. This CDR3 contains 16 residues. The CDR3 reads CASSLGRDTNTGELFF. CDR3 nucleotides: TGTGCCAGCAGCTTAGGACGGGACACGAACACCGGGGAGCTGTTTTTT.

This clonotype occurred a few times. The chain employs TRBV7-9 and TRBJ2-5; D not certain. V was cut by 1 base and J by 1 base, with 10 bases left in between. Germline lookup yields CDR1 SEHNR and CDR2 FQNEAQ (reference sequence). CDR3 length: 15 residues. DNA of the CDR3: TGTGCCAGCAGCTTAGGGCCGACGGCCCAAGAGACCCAGTACTTC. Its translation is CASSLGPTAQETQYF.

The chain links TRBV10-3 to TRBJ2-1, with D perhaps assigned TRBD1 or TRBD2 (5 bases each). CDR1 and CDR2 (germline): ENHRY, SYGVKD. V lost 7 bases to trimming and J lost 6 bases, with 16 bases between them. This CDR3 region has 14 residues. CDR3 coding DNA: TGTGCCATCACTGGGGGACCCGCTAGCAATGAGCAGTTCTTC. This gives the protein CAITGGPASNEQFF.

In its sample, this clonotype was seen a few times. The chain joins TRBV9 to TRBJ2-7; possibly TRBD1 for D (5 bases). Germline V CDR1 and CDR2: SGDLS, YYNGEE. The V gene lost 0 bases and the J gene lost 0 bases, with 7 bases spanning the gap. This CDR3 spans 14 amino acids. The CDR3 DNA is TGTGCCAGCAGCGTAGGTGACAGCTCCTACGAGCAGTACTTC. The encoded protein is CASSVGDSSYEQYF.

There are a few counts of this clonotype. This chain connects TRBV20-1 to TRBJ2-1, with a tentative D call TRBD1 (6 bases). The V gene's germline CDR1 is DFQATT and CDR2 SNEGSKA (reference sequence). Trimming cost V 3 bases and J 4 bases, with 13 bases left between them. CDR3 length: 14 residues. CDR3 sequence (DNA): TGCAGTGCTAGTTTGGGGGCCGGATACAATGAGCAGTTCTTC. This encodes CSASLGAGYNEQFF.

This clonotype showed up just a few times. This rearrangement joins TRBV24-1 to TRBJ2-3; D remains unclear. Germline V gene sequence: CDR1 KGHDR, CDR2 SFDVKD. With 4 bases removed from V and 2 bases from J, the gap between germline ends came to 15 bases. The CDR3 covers 16 residues. The CDR3 protein is CATSDQWAMVTDTQYF. CDR3 DNA sequence: TGTGCCACCAGTGACCAATGGGCAATGGTCACAGATACGCAGTATTTT.

The chain couples TRBV3-1 to TRBJ2-1; D uncertain. The CDR3 spans 18 residues. Germline V gene sequence: CDR1 LGHDT, CDR2 YNNKEL (reference sequence). Trimming took off 1 base at V and 0 bases at J, with 16 bases between the two ends. As DNA, the CDR3 is TGTGCCAGCAGCCAAGGGCGCTCGCTTTCGAGCTCCTACAATGAGCAGTTCTTC. This encodes CASSQGRSLSSSYNEQFF.

This sequence joins TRBV25-1 and TRBJ2-5; 8 nucleotides align to TRBD2. This CDR3 contains 15 residues. With 4 bases clipped from V and 2 bases from J, the junction kept 6 bases outside the gene matches. Germline V CDR1 and CDR2: MGHDK, SYGVNS. The CDR3 loop reads CASSAGGKGQETQYF. CDR3 nucleotide sequence: TGTGCCAGCAGTGCGGGGGGGAAGGGGCAAGAGACCCAGTACTTC.

This clonotype was counted many times. CDR3 region: CASSLWTAKQETQYF. The CDR3 DNA sequence: TGCGCCAGCAGCTTGTGGACAGCCAAGCAAGAGACCCAGTACTTC. This chain uses TRBV5-1 with TRBJ2-5, with D maybe TRBD1 (6 bases). The germline CDR1 and CDR2 sequences are SGHRS and YFSETQ. This CDR3 is 15 amino acids long. V was shortened by 1 base and J by 2 bases, with 12 bases between the two germline ends.

The chain has TRBV27 and TRBJ2-7; TRBD2 might be the D (6 bases). V lost 5 bases, J lost 3 bases, and 8 bases lay in between. Germline lookup yields CDR1 MNHEY and CDR2 SMNVEV (reference sequence). The CDR3 has 12 residues. The CDR3 protein is CASSRGLYEQYF. The CDR3 DNA is TGTGCCAGCAGTAGGGGACTCTACGAGCAGTACTTC.

This chain uses TRBV28 with TRBJ2-7, with D maybe TRBD1 (6 bases). The CDR3 has 15 amino acids. The germline CDR1 and CDR2 sequences are MDHEN and SYDVKM. Trimming cost V 4 bases and J 5 bases, with 18 bases left between them. CDR3 sequence (DNA): TGTGCCAGCAGTTCCCCCCGGCAGGGGTGGCACGAGCAGTACTTC. Translated: CASSSPRQGWHEQYF.

The chain is built from TRBV9 and TRBJ2-1; D remains ambiguous. From germline, CDR1 is SGDLS and CDR2 YYNGEE. This CDR3 has 9 residues. The germline V and J ends were trimmed by 0 bases and 14 bases, with 3 bases remaining between them. CDR3 amino acids: CASSVEKFF. The CDR3 DNA sequence: TGTGCCAGCAGCGTAGAGAAGTTCTTC.

The chain joins TRBV10-3 to TRBJ2-7; 10 nucleotides agree with TRBD1. Germline V gene sequence: CDR1 ENHRY, CDR2 SYGVKD. V was clipped by 1 base and J by 5 bases; unmatched bases: 2. The CDR3 contains 14 residues. The CDR3 nucleotides read TGTGCCATCAGTGAGTGGGGACAGGGGAACGAGCAGTACTTC. Translation gives CAISEWGQGNEQYF.

This clonotype was counted a few times. The junction departs from germline at one end; a sequencing error may be responsible. This sequence joins TRBV7-2 and TRBJ2-3; TRBD2 matches at 7 bases. Per the germline V gene, CDR1 is SGHTA and CDR2 is FQGNSA. CDR3 length equals 15 residues. CDR3 DNA: TGTGCCAGCAGTTTAGCGGGTCGGGGCCCAGATACGCAGTATTTT. This encodes CASSLAGRGPDTQYF.

Only a few counts were recorded for this clonotype. The chain joins TRBV12-3 or TRBV12-4 to TRBJ2-7, with 12 positions matching TRBD1. Germline trimming cut 6 bases from V and 4 bases from J; bases unmatched to any gene: 7. CDR3 length: 15 residues. In DNA, the CDR3 is TGTGCCAGCAGCCCCCGGGACAGGGGGCAGTACGAGCAGTACTTC. It translates to CASSPRDRGQYEQYF.

This clonotype was seen more than once but under ten times. The gene calls are TRBV7-2 and TRBJ2-5, with 10 bases fitting TRBD2. V gave up 5 bases and J gave up 6 bases; unmatched junction bases: 9. Germline CDR1 and CDR2: SGHTA and FQGNSA. CDR3 length equals 15 residues. The CDR3 protein is CASSISGGARKTQYF. The CDR3 DNA is TGTGCCAGCAGCATCAGCGGGGGGGCCAGAAAGACCCAGTACTTC.

This clonotype was seen a handful of times. The chain couples TRBV28 to TRBJ1-2; the match to TRBD1 covers 8 bases. There are 15 residues in the CDR3. Germline V gene sequence: CDR1 MDHEN, CDR2 SYDVKM. Losses at the gene ends were 5 bases for V and 1 base for J; bases not matched to a gene: 6. CDR3 protein: CASSGDRTSNYGYTF. The CDR3 coding sequence is TGTGCCAGCAGTGGGGACAGGACCAGTAACTATGGCTACACCTTC.

The gene calls are TRBV4-3 and TRBJ2-7; D may be TRBD1 (5 bases). CDR1 and CDR2 (germline): LGHNA, YSLEER. This CDR3 region has 14 residues. V was trimmed by 1 base and J by 4 bases, leaving 11 bases between them. CDR3 coding DNA: TGCGCCAGCAGCCAAGTCGGCAGGGTGTACGAGCAGTACTTC. It translates to CASSQVGRVYEQYF.

The chain carries TRBV9 and TRBJ2-7; TRBD1 agrees at 9 bases. The CDR3 has 20 amino acids. V shed 6 bases and J 0 bases; nucleotides not matched to a gene: 22. Germline CDR1 and CDR2: SGDLS and YYNGEE. CDR3 sequence (DNA): TGTGCCAGCACCGGACCCTTAAGACAGGGGGATTATCTAGACTCCTACGAGCAGTACTTC. Protein product: CASTGPLRQGDYLDSYEQYF.

Ten or more counts support this clonotype. This sequence joins TRBV7-2 and TRBJ2-3, with D uncertain. This CDR3 comprises 14 residues. Trimming left V 0 bases short and J 0 bases short, with 4 bases between. Looked up from germline, CDR1 is SGHTA and CDR2 is FQGNSA. The CDR3 protein is CASSLAISTDTQYF. The CDR3 DNA is TGTGCCAGCAGCTTAGCGATAAGCACAGATACGCAGTATTTT.

About this clonotype: Its ends do not fully match the called genes, so a read error is possible. The chain joins TRBV7-2 to TRBJ2-7; 7 bases are a match to TRBD2. In germline, CDR1 is SGHTA, CDR2 FQGNSA. The CDR3 runs 16 residues. The CDR3 sequence: CASSLEGLAVAYEQSF. The CDR3 nucleotides are TGTGCCAGCAGCTTAGAGGGGCTAGCGGTTGCCTACGAGCAGTCCTTC.

The rearrangement links TRBV2 to TRBJ2-1; weak D call: TRBD1 (6 bases). The length of the CDR3 is 12 residues. Trimming cost V 7 bases and J 6 bases, with 10 bases left between them. Germline V gene sequence: CDR1 SNHLY, CDR2 FYNNEI. For the CDR3, the DNA is TGTGCCAGCAAGGGGGTCCCCAATGAGCAGTTCTTC. This codes for CASKGVPNEQFF.

J is TRBJ2-1 and V is TRBV7-2; possibly TRBD2 for D (6 bases). The CDR3 spans 15 residues. In germline, CDR1 is SGHTA, CDR2 FQGNSA. V was trimmed by 5 bases and J by 4 bases, leaving 15 bases between them. The CDR3 sequence is CASSDWRAGYNEQFF. The CDR3 DNA is TGTGCCAGCAGCGACTGGAGGGCCGGATACAATGAGCAGTTCTTC.

The gene calls are TRBV7-2 and TRBJ1-2, with D possibly matching TRBD1 (6 bases). V was shortened by 5 bases and J by 4 bases, with 17 bases between the two germline ends. Germline CDR1 and CDR2: SGHTA and FQGNSA. There are 15 residues in the CDR3. CDR3 amino acids: CASSPGHLPIYGYTF. For the CDR3, the DNA is TGTGCCAGCAGCCCGGGACACCTTCCTATCTATGGCTACACCTTC.

The chain is built from TRBV5-6 and TRBJ2-5, with 9 bases matching TRBD1. The junction had 4 bases not matched to a gene; V was cut back by 3 bases and J by 4 bases. The CDR3 sequence is 14 residues long. Germline CDR1 reads SGHDT; CDR2 reads YYEEEE. CDR3 sequence: CASSWGQGLETQYF. CDR3 coding DNA: TGTGCCAGCAGCTGGGGACAGGGCCTAGAGACCCAGTACTTC.

This clonotype was seen repeatedly, ten times or more. This rearrangement joins TRBV20-1 to TRBJ1-1; D is perhaps TRBD1 (6 bases). The V gene's germline CDR1 is DFQATT and CDR2 SNEGSKA (reference sequence). The V end lost 0 bases, the J end lost 11 bases, and 25 bases lay between the germline ends. This CDR3 is built from 16 residues. The CDR3 loop reads CSARDQGRSPLRMAFF. CDR3 in DNA: TGCAGTGCTAGAGATCAGGGGAGATCTCCCCTCCGGATGGCTTTCTTT.

The chain combines TRBV7-2 with TRBJ1-3, with D unclear. Between the trimmed V and J ends, which lost 1 base and 2 bases, there was a span of 12 bases. From germline, CDR1 is SGHTA and CDR2 FQGNSA. The CDR3 contains 16 residues. The CDR3 loop reads CASSLEFRTAGNTIYF. The CDR3 nucleotides are TGTGCCAGCAGCTTAGAGTTCCGAACAGCTGGAAACACCATATATTTT.

There are a few counts of this clonotype. The CDR3 sequence is CAWETATTGELFF. CDR3 DNA sequence: TGTGCCTGGGAGACAGCTACCACCGGGGAGCTGTTTTTT. The chain couples TRBV30 to TRBJ2-2, with D maybe TRBD1 (5 bases). V gave up 5 bases and J gave up 4 bases, with 11 bases separating them. Germline CDR1 is GTSNPN and CDR2 is SVGIG (reference sequence). This CDR3 is built from 13 residues.